This is a list of T cell receptor beta chains from one sample in a study of Graves' ophthalmopathy and Graves' hyperthyroidism. TCRdb reanalysed the multiplex PCR reads using MiXCR and keeps one entry per CDR3 protein. The sample yields some 200,000 distinct CDR3 sequences, 25% to 35% seen once. The sample was peripheral blood. These receptors were collected from a man aged 50 or older with Graves' ophthalmopathy. Both conserved end residues are part of each CDR3. A D gene is named only where the DNA matches it firmly. Part of the rows lack a size; the others show once, few, many or a class for expanded clones.

D gene	V gene	J gene	clone size	CDR3 protein	CDR3 DNA
TRBD1	TRBV28	TRBJ1-1	many	CASSQGDGEAFF	TGTGCCAGCAGCCAGGGGGACGGGGAAGCTTTCTTT
.	TRBV7-8	TRBJ2-5	.	CASTPIEAGETQYF	TGTGCCAGCACCCCGATTGAAGCGGGAGAGACCCAGTACTTC
.	TRBV2	TRBJ1-5	.	CASTAGTYYQPQHF	TGTGCCAGCACCGCCGGGACTTATTATCAGCCCCAGCATTTT
TRBD2	TRBV30	TRBJ2-7	many	CAWTPGTTEQYF	TGTGCCTGGACCCCGGGGACTACCGAGCAGTACTTC
TRBD1	TRBV27	TRBJ2-6	many	CASSLLGTGTTGANVLTF	TGTGCCAGCAGTTTATTGGGGACAGGGACAACTGGGGCCAACGTCCTGACTTTC
.	TRBV5-1	TRBJ2-5	many	CASSESGFQETQYF	TGCGCCAGCAGTGAGTCGGGATTCCAAGAGACCCAGTACTTC
.	TRBV20-1	TRBJ2-7	many	CSAQIEASLTYEQYF	TGCAGTGCCCAGATCGAGGCTAGCCTAACCTACGAGCAGTACTTC
.	TRBV6-1	TRBJ2-7	.	CASSAEGDIPYEQYF	TGTGCCAGCAGTGCCGAGGGGGACATACCCTACGAGCAGTACTTC
.	TRBV28	TRBJ1-1	many	CASSPWAGLVYTEAFF	TGTGCCAGCAGTCCATGGGCAGGGTTAGTGTACACTGAAGCTTTCTTT
.	TRBV7-2	TRBJ1-3	.	CASSLAGVDTIYF	TGTGCCAGCAGCTTAGCGGGGGTGGACACCATATATTTT
.	TRBV11-2	TRBJ2-6	many	CASSSMAPGTGANVLTF	TGTGCCAGCAGCTCAATGGCCCCAGGGACCGGGGCCAACGTCCTGACTTTC
TRBD2	TRBV5-1	TRBJ2-7	.	CASSSKLAGSSYEQYF	TGCGCCAGCAGCTCCAAACTAGCGGGGAGCTCCTACGAGCAGTACTTC
TRBD1	TRBV12-5	TRBJ2-5	many	CASGPGQGRETQYF	TGTGCTAGTGGTCCGGGACAGGGTAGGGAGACCCAGTACTTC
.	TRBV12-3/TRBV12-4	TRBJ2-7	many	CASSWRGESSYEQYF	TGTGCCAGCAGTTGGAGGGGGGAGAGCTCCTACGAGCAGTACTTC
.	TRBV12-3/TRBV12-4	TRBJ2-5	.	CASLWSRDQETQYF	TGTGCCAGCTTGTGGTCCAGGGATCAAGAGACCCAGTACTTC
TRBD2	TRBV27	TRBJ2-7	few	CASSSPGGEQYF	TGTGCCAGCAGTTCCCCGGGGGGAGAGCAGTACTTC
.	TRBV6-5	TRBJ1-1	many	CASRRVYTEAFF	TGTGCCAGCAGACGGGTCTACACTGAAGCTTTCTTT
.	TRBV3-1	TRBJ2-7	.	CASSQTGFREQYF	TGTGCCAGCAGCCAAACAGGGTTTCGGGAGCAGTACTTC
.	TRBV27	TRBJ1-1	.	CASSPLGPGGITEAFF	TGTGCCAGCAGTCCCCTCGGCCCCGGAGGGATCACTGAAGCTTTCTTT
TRBD2	TRBV6-1	TRBJ2-7	few	CASMGGRSGTSGRLGYF	TGTGCCAGCATGGGGGGTAGATCCGGGACTAGCGGGAGATTGGGGTACTTC
TRBD1	TRBV20-1	TRBJ2-5	once	CSATSGQYEETQYF	TGCAGTGCTACCTCGGGACAGTACGAAGAGACCCAGTACTTC
.	TRBV28	TRBJ1-1	.	CASNTAPGTEAFF	TGTGCCAGCAACACAGCTCCGGGGACTGAAGCTTTCTTT
TRBD2	TRBV7-8	TRBJ2-7	many	CASSFPTSGTYEQYF	TGTGCCAGCAGCTTTCCCACTAGCGGTACCTACGAGCAGTACTTC